The present TCR beta chain was sequenced within a study of control samples from healthy donors and cancer patients. Measured with immunoSEQ multiplex PCR; TCRdb has only the in-frame clones, and not every one. The sample carries roughly 130,000 clones, roughly 92% recorded once. The germline gives CDR1 MDHEN, CDR2 SYDVKM. The V and J ends lost 5 bases and 6 bases respectively, with 14 bases between them. CDR3 length: 14 amino acids. The clonotype originates from a man aged 25 to 40 in good health. The sample consisted of blood. The chain employs TRBV28 and TRBJ2-1, with D possibly matching TRBD2 (6 bases). This CDR3 reads CASSGGFASNEQFF. As DNA, the CDR3 is TGTGCCAGCAGTGGAGGGTTCGCAAGCAATGAGCAGTTCTTC.